This entry lists 11 T cell receptor beta chains sequenced from one sample in a study of early T cells in non-severe SARS-CoV-2 infection. Each CDR3 protein is one row after TCRdb ran MiXCR on the 5' RACE reads. The sample consists of some 77,000 distinct CDR3 sequences, more than 4% of them appearing once. The input for sequencing was whole blood, taken at baseline. The source of these receptors is an adult who was a healthcare worker with PCR-confirmed SARS-CoV-2 infection or an uninfected control (not recorded which).

This clonotype appeared a few times. The rearrangement uses TRBV5-6 and TRBJ2-1; tentatively, D is TRBD2 (7 bases). V was trimmed by 4 bases and J by 7 bases, leaving 18 bases between them. Germline CDR1 SGHDT, CDR2 YYEEEE. CDR3 length equals 15 residues. The CDR3 sequence: CASSRDRTRLNEQFF. The CDR3 DNA reads as TGTGCCAGCAGCCGCGACAGGACTAGGCTAAATGAGCAGTTCTTC.

CDR3 nucleotides: TGCAGTGCTAGAGGGATCGAGGGTACCGGGGCGAACTATGGCTACACCTTC. Protein sequence: CSARGIEGTGANYGYTF. V is TRBV20-1 and J is TRBJ1-2, with D possibly matching TRBD1 (5 bases). The germline V and J ends were trimmed by 1 base and 2 bases, with 20 bases remaining between them. The CDR3 runs to 17 residues. Germline loops: CDR1 DFQATT, CDR2 SNEGSKA (reference sequence).

This clonotype showed up just a few times. The chain links TRBV20-1 to TRBJ1-1; D not resolved. The CDR3 has 12 amino acids. V lost 0 bases and J 5 bases, leaving 7 bases between the germline ends. Germline V gene sequence: CDR1 DFQATT, CDR2 SNEGSKA (reference sequence). The CDR3 loop reads CSARDPETEAFF. The CDR3 DNA reads as TGCAGTGCTAGAGATCCCGAGACTGAAGCTTTCTTT.

At least ten counts were recorded for this clonotype. J is TRBJ2-5 and V is TRBV24-1, with no clear D. CDR1 is KGHDR, CDR2 SFDVKD, per germline. This CDR3 spans 11 amino acids. With 1 base removed from V and 6 bases from J, the gap between germline ends came to 2 bases. The CDR3 coding sequence is TGTGCCACCAGTGATTTAAAGACCCAGTACTTC. This encodes CATSDLKTQYF.

This clonotype was counted at least ten times. The rearrangement joins TRBV4-1 to TRBJ2-1; 11 nucleotides line up with TRBD2. The CDR3 has 15 residues. V gave up 5 bases and J gave up 8 bases; unmatched junction bases: 8. In germline, CDR1 is MGHRA, CDR2 YSYEKL. CDR3 amino acids: CASSVLAGDEDEQFF. The CDR3 DNA reads TGCGCCAGCAGCGTACTAGCGGGAGACGAGGATGAGCAGTTCTTC.

This clonotype was seen repeatedly, ten times or more. V usage is TRBV7-9 and J usage is TRBJ2-7; possibly TRBD1 for D (6 bases). This CDR3 is 13 amino acids long. Germline CDR1 SEHNR, CDR2 FQNEAQ (reference sequence). V lost 5 bases to trimming and J lost 7 bases, with 15 bases between them. The CDR3 region is CASSQTDSGEQYF. The CDR3 DNA is TGTGCCAGCAGCCAGACGGACAGTGGTGAGCAGTACTTC.

This clonotype was counted ten times or more. The chain joins TRBV7-8 to TRBJ2-7; D uncertain. Germline V gene data show CDR1 as SGHVS and CDR2 as FQNEAQ. Trimming stripped 4 bases from V and 1 base from J, with 8 bases between. The length of the CDR3 is 13 residues. The CDR3 here is CASSYGWSYEQYF. In DNA, the CDR3 is TGTGCCAGCAGCTACGGATGGTCCTACGAGCAGTACTTC.

There are a few counts of this clonotype. The gene calls are TRBV18 and TRBJ1-2; no clear D. Trimming shortened V by 3 bases and J by 2 bases, and 10 bases separated the two germline ends. The CDR3 spans 14 residues. CDR1 is KGHSH and CDR2 is LQKENI in the germline V gene. The CDR3 here is CASSPWEQNYGYTF. The DNA for the CDR3 is TGTGCCAGCTCACCCTGGGAACAGAACTATGGCTACACCTTC.

The sample holds a few counts of this clonotype. V gene TRBV19 combines with J gene TRBJ2-1; weak D call: TRBD1 (6 bases). The CDR3 length is 17 residues. Germline lookup yields CDR1 LNHDA and CDR2 SQIVND (reference sequence). Trimming removed 0 bases at V and 1 base at J, with 13 bases between. CDR3 sequence reads: CASSIEGARGSYNEQFF. CDR3 DNA: TGTGCCAGTAGTATAGAGGGAGCCAGGGGATCCTACAATGAGCAGTTCTTC.

This clonotype was seen a few times. The V call is TRBV11-2, the J call TRBJ2-5; 10 bases line up with TRBD1. The CDR3 consists of 16 residues. Germline loops: CDR1 SGHAT, CDR2 FQNNGV. With V trimmed by 1 base and J by 5 bases, 7 bases remained unmatched. CDR3 DNA sequence: TGTGCCAGCAGCTTAGTGGGACAGGGGAACCCTGAGACCCAGTACTTC. This codes for CASSLVGQGNPETQYF.

This clonotype was seen a few times. The rearrangement joins TRBV9 to TRBJ2-2, with TRBD1 as a possible D gene (5 bases). The length of the CDR3 is 12 residues. Trimming shortened V by 7 bases and J by 7 bases, and 11 bases separated the two germline ends. In germline, CDR1 is SGDLS, CDR2 YYNGEE. CDR3 protein: CASAGINGELFF. Written as DNA, the CDR3 is TGTGCCAGCGCAGGGATAAACGGGGAGCTGTTTTTT.